One sample yielded the 11 T cell receptor beta chains listed below, sequenced in a study of shared clonotypes between healthy human individuals. Repertoires were generated with immunoSEQ multiplex PCR, while TCRdb's copy carries only in-frame clones and drops some. The sample includes some 2 million clones, over 85% seen only once; the top ten take more than 0.1%. Source material: naive CD4+ T cells sorted from blood. Indicated subset: CD45RA+ positively selected. The receptors were gathered from a man aged 18 to 30 in good health.

This rearrangement joins TRBV5-1 to TRBJ1-1, with TRBD1 as a possible D gene (5 bases). Trimming stripped 0 bases from V and 6 bases from J, with 15 bases between. The CDR3 sequence is 15 residues long. Germline CDR1 and CDR2: SGHRS and YFSETQ. The DNA for the CDR3 is TGCGCCAGCAGCTTGGAGACCGGGGGTTTCGCTGAAGCTTTCTTT. It is translated as CASSLETGGFAEAFF.

The gene calls are TRBV4-1 and TRBJ1-4; D ambiguous. Germline CDR1 is MGHRA and CDR2 is YSYEKL. Trimming took off 3 bases at V and 4 bases at J, with 12 bases between the two ends. This CDR3 has 15 amino acids. The CDR3 region has the DNA TGCGCCAGCAGCCAGGACCCAGCATTTAATGAAAAACTGTTTTTT. This sequence encodes CASSQDPAFNEKLFF.

The table lists this clone with a count of one. The chain couples TRBV7-9 to TRBJ2-5; D uncertain. V shed 1 base and J shed 2 bases, with 11 bases lying between them. Germline assignment: CDR1 SEHNR and CDR2 FQNEAQ (reference sequence). This CDR3 is 15 amino acids long. The CDR3 coding sequence is TGTGCCAGCAGCTTAGGGGCCAAAAATCAAGAGACCCAGTACTTC. This encodes CASSLGAKNQETQYF.

This sequence joins TRBV27 and TRBJ1-6, with D tentatively TRBD1 (6 bases). Germline CDR1 MNHEY, CDR2 SMNVEV (reference sequence). This CDR3 contains 19 residues. V dropped 8 bases and J dropped 0 bases, with 23 bases sitting between them. This CDR3 is CASRGGADFLSSYNSPLHF. The CDR3, as DNA: TGTGCCAGCCGCGGGGGGGCGGATTTCCTGAGCTCCTATAATTCACCCCTCCACTTT.

This chain links TRBV6-6 with TRBJ1-5; perhaps TRBD1 as D (5 bases). The CDR3 spans 13 residues. Germline lookup yields CDR1 MNHNY and CDR2 SVGAGI (reference sequence). The V gene lost 5 bases and the J gene lost 7 bases, with 12 bases spanning the gap. CDR3 amino acids: CASSNGGLQPQHF. The CDR3 bases are TGTGCCAGCAGTAACGGGGGATTGCAGCCCCAGCATTTT.

This clone was counted only a few times. The CDR3 loop reads CASSRDTGTYSNQPQHF. The CDR3, as DNA: TGCGCCAGCAGCCGGGACACGGGAACCTATAGCAATCAGCCCCAGCATTTT. This rearrangement joins TRBV4-1 to TRBJ1-5, with D possibly matching TRBD1 (6 bases). Trimming removed 4 bases from V and 0 bases from J, with 16 bases in between. The CDR3 has 17 residues. CDR1 and CDR2 from the germline V gene are MGHRA and YSYEKL.

The rearrangement links TRBV7-6 to TRBJ1-6; perhaps TRBD1 as D (6 bases). Germline loops: CDR1 SGHVS, CDR2 FNYEAQ. CDR3 length: 15 amino acids. V dropped 1 base and J dropped 4 bases, with 8 bases sitting between them. The CDR3, as DNA: TGTGCCAGCAGCTTAGAGGGGGTGTATAATTCACCCCTCCACTTT. Translation: CASSLEGVYNSPLHF.

This sequence joins TRBV5-1 and TRBJ2-6; D is undetermined. CDR3 length: 14 amino acids. In germline, CDR1 is SGHRS, CDR2 YFSETQ. V was shortened by 4 bases and J by 0 bases, with 5 bases between the two germline ends. The CDR3 DNA sequence: TGCGCCAGCAGCGTCAACTCTGGGGCCAACGTCCTGACTTTC. Encoded protein: CASSVNSGANVLTF.

The genes are TRBV6-1 and TRBJ2-3; TRBD2 aligns across 10 bases. CDR1 and CDR2 (germline): MNHNS, SASEGT. CDR3 size: 17 residues. V was clipped by 2 bases and J by 2 bases; unmatched bases: 7. In DNA form, the CDR3 reads TGTGCCAGCAGTGAACGGAGAGCGGGAGGGTACACAGATACGCAGTATTTT. Translating it yields CASSERRAGGYTDTQYF.

V and J are TRBV6-1 and TRBJ2-3, with D tentatively TRBD1 (6 bases). The CDR3 extends over 12 amino acids. V gave up 6 bases and J gave up 5 bases, with 9 bases separating them. The germline V gene encodes CDR1 MNHNS and CDR2 SASEGT. This CDR3 reads CASSTGLDTQYF. The CDR3, as DNA: TGTGCCAGCAGCACAGGGCTAGATACGCAGTATTTT.

The gene calls are TRBV27 and TRBJ1-2, with D perhaps matching TRBD1 (5 bases). Looked up from germline, CDR1 is MNHEY and CDR2 is SMNVEV (reference sequence). The V and J ends lost 3 bases and 6 bases respectively, with 11 bases between them. The CDR3 is 13 residues long. The CDR3 is CASSFLLGDGYTF. The CDR3 DNA sequence: TGTGCCAGCAGTTTTTTGTTGGGGGATGGCTACACCTTC.